This TCR beta chain comes out of a study of blood T cell repertoires in COVID-19. Study context: Acute and convalescent COVID-19 specimens originated in the United States, Italy and Spain. The cDNA or gDNA used as material had been derived from T cells, B-cell-depleted T cells, or PBMCs.

Authors' data handling: Reference gene primer amplification yielded estimated nucleated cell counts. Assay: immunoSEQ multiplex PCR; the TCRdb copy retains only in-frame clones and omits some. The V and J calls and clone size are taken from that table; D and trimming were inferred from the DNA. The sample yields about 430,000 clones, about 87% seen once. In germline, CDR1 is MNHEY, CDR2 SVGEGT. This CDR3 comprises 16 residues. V lost 2 bases, J lost 2 bases, and 16 bases lay in between. The chain combines TRBV6-2 or TRBV6-3 with TRBJ2-7; tentative D call: TRBD2 (7 bases). Material: peripheral blood. This sequence was found in a man younger than 35 with COVID-19, enrolled during active disease. CDR3 region: CASSYVGGLVAYEQYF. CDR3 DNA sequence: TGTGCCAGCAGTTACGTCGGGGGGCTTGTCGCCTACGAGCAGTACTTC.